The 25 T cell receptor beta chains given below trace back to one sample, sequenced in a study of human T cells and chemical hapten exposure. Time point meaning: patch test 3, about 24 weeks after DPC sensitization. Specified treatment: therapeutic diphenylcyclopropenone sensitization with weekly scalp DPC. TCRdb recomputed calls from the RACE reads with MiXCR, one row per CDR3 protein. Here the sample spans more than 70,000 distinct CDR3 sequences, roughly 10% being singletons. The sequenced sample was whole blood, obtained in connection with sensitization to the hapten diphenylcyclopropenone (DPC). The receptors were gathered from a woman aged 25 to 45 with alopecia areata. Some clones in this sample may be carry-over from other donors' samples.

This clonotype was counted at least ten times. This chain connects TRBV3-1 to TRBJ1-2; D is ambiguous. Trimming stripped 4 bases from V and 7 bases from J, with 13 bases between. The CDR3 contains 13 residues. The germline V gene encodes CDR1 LGHDT and CDR2 YNNKEL (reference sequence). The CDR3 DNA is TGTGCCAGCAGCCCTTCCACATCGGTTGGCTACACCTTC. As protein: CASSPSTSVGYTF.

CDR3 region: CASSLLQGEKLFF. CDR3 coding DNA: TGTGCCAGCAGCCTATTGCAGGGTGAAAAACTGTTTTTT. The V call is TRBV7-9, the J call TRBJ1-4, with TRBD1 as a possible D gene (5 bases). The CDR3 sequence is 13 residues long. Germline loops: CDR1 SEHNR, CDR2 FQNEAQ (reference sequence). The V end was cut by 5 bases, the J end by 7 bases, with 11 bases between.

This clonotype was found many times. V is TRBV27 and J is TRBJ2-1; the D is unclear. The CDR3 runs 13 residues. CDR1 is MNHEY, CDR2 SMNVEV, per germline (reference sequence). The germline V and J ends were trimmed by 6 bases and 3 bases, with 9 bases remaining between them. This chain's CDR3 is CASSPFHYNEQFF. CDR3 DNA sequence: TGTGCCAGCAGCCCTTTCCACTACAATGAGCAGTTCTTC.

This clonotype has a count of ten or more. This sequence joins TRBV11-2 and TRBJ2-1; D unclear. This CDR3 comprises 18 residues. The germline V and J ends were trimmed by 2 bases and 0 bases, with 17 bases remaining between them. Germline CDR1 is SGHAT and CDR2 is FQNNGV. The CDR3 spells CASSLRLHPLSSYNEQFF. CDR3 coding DNA: TGTGCCAGCAGCTTACGGTTGCACCCCTTGAGCTCCTACAATGAGCAGTTCTTC.

The chain employs TRBV15 and TRBJ1-1; 7 bases align to TRBD1. This CDR3 is 14 amino acids long. V lost 0 bases to trimming and J lost 7 bases; unmatched junction nucleotides: 5. CDR1 and CDR2 (germline): LNHNV, YYDKDF (reference sequence). The CDR3 sequence: CATSRDQQGREAFF. CDR3 DNA: TGTGCCACCAGCAGAGATCAACAGGGGCGTGAAGCTTTCTTT.

The rearrangement links TRBV28 to TRBJ1-2, with a weak D call TRBD1 (5 bases). Trimming took off 4 bases at V and 7 bases at J, with 10 bases between the two ends. Germline-derived CDR1 and CDR2 are MDHEN and SYDVKM. The CDR3 has 12 residues. The CDR3 here is CASSSPGPGYTF. The CDR3 DNA reads TGTGCCAGCAGTTCGCCGGGACCTGGCTACACCTTC.

This clonotype came up many times. The chain employs TRBV18 and TRBJ1-1, with 9 bases aligning to TRBD1. The length of the CDR3 is 14 residues. V trimming: 3 bases; J trimming: 4 bases; junction bases outside the gene matches: 3. Germline loops: CDR1 KGHSH, CDR2 LQKENI. The CDR3: CASSPGQGATEAFF. CDR3 DNA: TGTGCCAGCTCACCGGGACAGGGTGCCACTGAAGCTTTCTTT.

This chain connects TRBV11-1 to TRBJ2-1, with D perhaps given as TRBD1 or TRBD2 (5 bases each). The V end lost 5 bases, the J end lost 0 bases, and 14 bases lay between the germline ends. The CDR3 contains 16 residues. Germline V gives CDR1 SGHAT, CDR2 FQDESV (reference sequence). The CDR3 DNA is TGTGCCAGCAGCCAATACGGGACGGCCTCCTACAATGAGCAGTTCTTC. This gives the protein CASSQYGTASYNEQFF. The whole variable domain, remainder taken from reference TRBV11-1 and TRBJ2-1, is EAEVAQSPRYKITEKSQAVAFWCDPISGHATLYWYRQILGQGPELLVQFQDESVVDDSQLPKDRFSAERLKGVDSTLKIQPAELGDSAMYLCASSQYGTASYNEQFFGPGTRLTVL.

The genes are TRBV28 and TRBJ2-7; D not resolved. Germline assignment: CDR1 MDHEN and CDR2 SYDVKM. The CDR3 is made up of 15 amino acids. The germline V and J ends were trimmed by 6 bases and 0 bases, with 15 bases remaining between them. For the CDR3, the DNA is TGTGCCAGCAGCTCCCCAGCGACAAGCTCCTACGAGCAGTACTTC. It encodes CASSSPATSSYEQYF.

This clonotype was observed at least ten times. The chain has TRBV11-2 and TRBJ2-5, with a tentative D call TRBD1 (6 bases). CDR1 is SGHAT, CDR2 FQNNGV, per germline. The CDR3 consists of 18 residues. Between the trimmed V and J ends, which lost 2 bases and 5 bases, there was a span of 24 bases. The CDR3 is CASSLLGTRQAVAETQYF. As DNA, the CDR3 is TGTGCCAGCAGCTTACTAGGTACCCGACAGGCCGTGGCGGAGACCCAGTACTTC.

The CDR3 DNA sequence: TGTGCCAGCAGTAAGCGGGAGAACCACGAGCAGTACTTC. Protein sequence: CASSKRENHEQYF. The genes are TRBV27 and TRBJ2-7, with TRBD2 matching 8 bases. This CDR3 is 13 amino acids long. Germline trimming cut 5 bases from V and 5 bases from J; bases unmatched to any gene: 5. CDR1 and CDR2 (germline): MNHEY, SMNVEV (reference sequence).

In its sample, this clonotype was seen a few times. The chain joins TRBV24-1 to TRBJ2-2, with 11 bases matching TRBD1. The CDR3 is 16 residues long. V gave up 2 bases and J gave up 7 bases; unmatched junction bases: 5. The V gene's germline CDR1 is KGHDR and CDR2 SFDVKD. CDR3 residues: CATSDSGQGAGGELFF. The CDR3 DNA sequence: TGTGCCACCAGTGATTCCGGACAGGGGGCCGGCGGGGAGCTGTTTTTT.

V usage is TRBV29-1 and J usage is TRBJ1-1; D is undetermined. Germline V CDR1 and CDR2: SQVTM, ANQGSEA. CDR3 length: 12 residues. The V end was cut by 6 bases, the J end by 6 bases, with 14 bases between. CDR3 sequence (DNA): TGCAGCGTCGCTACCAGTAGGGCTGAAGCTTTCTTT. Translation gives CSVATSRAEAFF.

The V and J genes are TRBV9 and TRBJ2-1; a weak D match, TRBD1 (5 bases). Trimming pared 0 bases from V and 6 bases from J, leaving 16 bases between. CDR1 is SGDLS and CDR2 is YYNGEE in the germline V gene. This CDR3 has 16 residues. The CDR3 spells CASSVATARVGNEQFF. The CDR3 bases are TGTGCCAGCAGCGTAGCTACCGCCAGGGTGGGCAATGAGCAGTTCTTC.

With regard to this clonotype: A read error may produce the germline difference seen at one junction end. The gene calls are TRBV11-2 and TRBJ1-6, with D hard to call. Germline CDR1 SGHAT, CDR2 FQNNGV. CDR3 length: 15 residues. CDR3 protein: CASSLDRLLNSLLHF. The CDR3 bases are TGTGCCAGCAGCTTAGACCGCCTTCTGAATTCACTCCTCCACTTT.

At least ten counts were recorded for this clonotype. The V gene is TRBV7-9, the J gene TRBJ2-1; 9 bases fit TRBD2. CDR1 and CDR2 (germline): SEHNR, FQNEAQ (reference sequence). This CDR3 contains 16 residues. V dropped 1 base and J dropped 9; count of bases not matched to a gene: 10. DNA for the CDR3: TGTGCCAGCAGCTTAGGAGGAGTAGCGGGAGTTGGTGAGCAGTTCTTC. Translated, it gives CASSLGGVAGVGEQFF.

This clonotype was seen a handful of times. This chain uses TRBV7-9 with TRBJ1-3; D is ambiguous. This CDR3 spans 14 amino acids. Germline lookup yields CDR1 SEHNR and CDR2 FQNEAQ (reference sequence). The V end was cut by 3 bases, the J end by 0 bases, with 6 bases between. For the CDR3, the DNA is TGTGCCAGCAGCTTTTCCCTCTCTGGAAACACCATATATTTT. This translates into CASSFSLSGNTIYF.

V and J are TRBV24-1 and TRBJ2-6; 9 nucleotides line up with TRBD1. J was trimmed by 4 bases and V by 3 bases; bases with no gene match: 9. The CDR3 has 18 amino acids. Germline V lookup: CDR1 KGHDR, CDR2 SFDVKD. CDR3 in amino acids: CATSDGTGTRTGANVLTF. CDR3 sequence (DNA): TGTGCCACCAGTGATGGGACAGGGACGCGCACCGGGGCCAACGTCCTGACTTTC.

This chain joins TRBV19 and TRBJ2-3, with unresolved D. From germline, CDR1 is LNHDA and CDR2 SQIVND (reference sequence). The CDR3 totals 15 residues. Between the trimmed V and J ends, which lost 1 base and 2 bases, there was a span of 10 bases. The CDR3 here is CASSIADGYTDTQYF. The CDR3 nucleotides read TGTGCCAGTAGTATAGCCGACGGATACACAGATACGCAGTATTTT.

This clonotype was observed a handful of times. The CDR3 bases are TGTGCCAGCAGCGTAGAAGACAGTCGGATCTCACCCCTCCACTTT. This codes for CASSVEDSRISPLHF. V and J are TRBV9 and TRBJ1-6; possibly TRBD1 for D (5 bases). The ends were cut back, 0 bases at V and 10 bases at J, with 14 bases in the middle. The CDR3 has 15 residues. Germline V gene sequence: CDR1 SGDLS, CDR2 YYNGEE.

This clonotype has more than one count but fewer than ten. The V and J genes are TRBV12-3 or TRBV12-4 and TRBJ1-1; 7 bases agree with TRBD1. The CDR3 contains 15 residues. V shed 7 bases, J shed 0 bases, and the junction held 8 bases outside the gene matches. As DNA, the CDR3 is TGTGCCAGCACTCCGGGGGACAGCATGAACACTGAAGCTTTCTTT. This encodes CASTPGDSMNTEAFF.

This clonotype was detected ten times or more. V usage is TRBV6-2 or TRBV6-3 and J usage is TRBJ2-7, with D perhaps given as TRBD1 or TRBD2 (5 bases each). The V gene lost 10 bases and the J gene lost 5 bases, with 18 bases spanning the gap. The CDR3 is made up of 13 amino acids. Germline V gene lookup returns CDR1 MNHEY and CDR2 SVGEGT. CDR3 DNA sequence: TGTGCCACAGACCAGGGACCTACAGACGAGCAGTACTTC. Protein product: CATDQGPTDEQYF.

The chain is built from TRBV3-1 and TRBJ2-5; D is unclear. Germline assignment: CDR1 LGHDT and CDR2 YNNKEL (reference sequence). V lost 4 bases to trimming and J lost 7 bases, with 7 bases between them. The CDR3 loop spans 11 amino acids. This CDR3 is CASSLQWTQYF. DNA for the CDR3: TGTGCCAGCAGCCTTCAGTGGACCCAGTACTTC.

The sample holds many counts of this clonotype. V and J are TRBV27 and TRBJ1-2, with D possibly matching TRBD1 (6 bases). From germline, CDR1 is MNHEY and CDR2 SMNVEV (reference sequence). CDR3 size: 15 residues. Trimming took off 5 bases at V and 0 bases at J, with 13 bases between the two ends. The DNA of the CDR3 is TGTGCCAGCAGTCCGCTCAGGGGTGCTAACTATGGCTACACCTTC. Encoded protein: CASSPLRGANYGYTF.

This clonotype was picked up a small number of times. The rearrangement joins TRBV7-9 to TRBJ1-4; TRBD1 aligns across 10 bases. This CDR3 comprises 14 residues. The V segment lost 5 bases and the J segment 8 bases; nucleotides outside the gene matches: 5. CDR1 SEHNR and CDR2 FQNEAQ come from the germline V gene (reference sequence). CDR3 sequence: CASSLGQGEEKLFF. CDR3 sequence (DNA): TGTGCCAGCAGCCTCGGACAGGGGGAGGAAAAACTGTTTTTT.